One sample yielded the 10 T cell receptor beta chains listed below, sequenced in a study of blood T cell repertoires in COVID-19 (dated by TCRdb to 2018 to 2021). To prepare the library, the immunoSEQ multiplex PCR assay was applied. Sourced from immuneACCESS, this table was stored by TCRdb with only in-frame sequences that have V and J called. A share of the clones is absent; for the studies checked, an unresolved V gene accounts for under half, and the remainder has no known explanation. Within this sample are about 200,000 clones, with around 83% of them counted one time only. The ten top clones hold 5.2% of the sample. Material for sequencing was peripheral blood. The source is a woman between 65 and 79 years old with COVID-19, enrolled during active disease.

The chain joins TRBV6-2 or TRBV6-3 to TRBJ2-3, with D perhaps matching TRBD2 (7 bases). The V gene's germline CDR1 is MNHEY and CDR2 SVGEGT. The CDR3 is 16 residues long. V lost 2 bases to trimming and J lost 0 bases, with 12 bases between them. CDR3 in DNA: TGTGCCAGCAGTTACGGCGGGGGCTCTAGCACAGATACGCAGTATTTT. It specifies CASSYGGGSSTDTQYF.

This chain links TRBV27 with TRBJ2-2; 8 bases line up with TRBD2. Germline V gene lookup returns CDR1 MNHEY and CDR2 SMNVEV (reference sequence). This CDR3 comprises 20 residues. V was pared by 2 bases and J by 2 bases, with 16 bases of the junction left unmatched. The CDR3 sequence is CASSLIRGPWRGANTGELFF. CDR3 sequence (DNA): TGTGCCAGCAGTTTAATTCGGGGGCCCTGGCGGGGGGCTAACACCGGGGAGCTGTTTTTT.

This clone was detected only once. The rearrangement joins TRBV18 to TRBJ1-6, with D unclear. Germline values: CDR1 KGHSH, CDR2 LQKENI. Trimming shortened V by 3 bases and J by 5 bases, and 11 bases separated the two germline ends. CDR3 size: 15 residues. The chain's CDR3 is CASSPGGSDNSPLHF. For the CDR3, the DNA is TGTGCCAGCTCACCTGGCGGCAGCGATAATTCACCCCTCCACTTT.

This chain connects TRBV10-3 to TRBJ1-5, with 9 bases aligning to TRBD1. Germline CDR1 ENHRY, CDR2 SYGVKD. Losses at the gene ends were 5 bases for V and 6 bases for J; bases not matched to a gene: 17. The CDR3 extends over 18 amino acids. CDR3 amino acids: CAISRDGQGFGASQPQHF. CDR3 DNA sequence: TGTGCCATCAGTCGGGACGGACAGGGGTTCGGAGCAAGTCAGCCCCAGCATTTT.

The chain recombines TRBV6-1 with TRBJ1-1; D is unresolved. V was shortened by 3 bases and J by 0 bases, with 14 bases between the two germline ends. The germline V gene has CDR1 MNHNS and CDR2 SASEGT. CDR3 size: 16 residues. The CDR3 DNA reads TGTGCCAGCAGTGAGTTGGGCCTGAGAATGAACACTGAAGCTTTCTTT. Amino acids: CASSELGLRMNTEAFF.

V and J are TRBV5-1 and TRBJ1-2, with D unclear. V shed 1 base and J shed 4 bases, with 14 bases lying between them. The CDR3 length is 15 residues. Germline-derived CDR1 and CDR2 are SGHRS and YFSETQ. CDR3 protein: CASSLKAQVGYGYTF. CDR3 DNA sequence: TGCGCCAGCAGCTTGAAGGCCCAGGTGGGCTATGGCTACACCTTC.

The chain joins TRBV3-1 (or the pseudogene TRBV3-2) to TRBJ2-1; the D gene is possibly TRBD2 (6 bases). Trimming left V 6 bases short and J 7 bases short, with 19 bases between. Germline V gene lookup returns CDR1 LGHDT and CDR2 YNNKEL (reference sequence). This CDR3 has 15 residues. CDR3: CASRPGTLQRNEQFF. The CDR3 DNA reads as TGTGCCAGCAGACCTGGGACTCTCCAACGTAATGAGCAGTTCTTC.

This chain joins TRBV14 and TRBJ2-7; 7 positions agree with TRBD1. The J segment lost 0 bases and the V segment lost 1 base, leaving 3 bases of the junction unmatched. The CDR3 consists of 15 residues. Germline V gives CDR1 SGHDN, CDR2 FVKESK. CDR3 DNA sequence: TGTGCCAGCAGCCAAGGCAGGGGGAGCTCCTACGAGCAGTACTTC. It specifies CASSQGRGSSYEQYF.

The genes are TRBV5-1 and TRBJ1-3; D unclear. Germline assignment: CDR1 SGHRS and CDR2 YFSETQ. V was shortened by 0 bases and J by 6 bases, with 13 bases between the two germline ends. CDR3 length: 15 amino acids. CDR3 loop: CASSLGQALENTIYF. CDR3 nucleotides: TGCGCCAGCAGCTTGGGGCAGGCTCTGGAAAACACCATATATTTT.

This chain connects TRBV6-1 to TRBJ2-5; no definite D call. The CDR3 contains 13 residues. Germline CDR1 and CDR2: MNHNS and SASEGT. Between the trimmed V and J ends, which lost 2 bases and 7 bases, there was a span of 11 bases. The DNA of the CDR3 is TGTGCCAGCAGTGAAAGAGGTGGCGGGACCCAGTACTTC. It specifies CASSERGGGTQYF.